This is a list of T cell receptor beta chains from one sample in a study of CD8 T cells in ankylosing spondylitis. Using its own MiXCR run on the 5' RACE reads, TCRdb lists one record per CDR3 protein. The table includes hundreds of thousands of distinct CDR3 sequences, 12% detected once. Source material: blood, either unsorted or a sorted T cell fraction (not recorded which). The receptor set was obtained from a male donor with ankylosing spondylitis. CDR3s include the opening cysteine and the closing phenylalanine or tryptophan. D genes are given only for firm matches. The size of a clone is reported for some rows only, either as once, few or many, or as a class for expanded clones.

J: TRBJ2-6; size: few; V: TRBV12-3/TRBV12-4; D: .; DNA: TGTGCCAGCAGAGGGCAGGCTGGGGCCAACGTCCTGACTTTC; CDR3: CASRGQAGANVLTF
J: TRBJ2-1; size: .; V: TRBV20-1; D: .; DNA: TGCAGTGCCCACATGAGTGAGCAGTTCTTC; CDR3: CSAHMSEQFF
J: TRBJ2-5; size: .; V: TRBV6-1; D: .; DNA: TGTGCCAGCAAGAGAGCCAAAGAGACCCAGTACTTC; CDR3: CASKRAKETQYF
J: TRBJ2-5; size: few; V: TRBV7-2; D: TRBD2; DNA: TGTGCCAGCAGCACTCGGAGCGGGAGAGAGACCCAGTACTTC; CDR3: CASSTRSGRETQYF
J: TRBJ1-1; size: few; V: TRBV11-2; D: .; DNA: TGTGCCAGCAGCAAGATATCCGCGGGGAACACTGAAGCTTTCTTT; CDR3: CASSKISAGNTEAFF
J: TRBJ1-1; size: .; V: TRBV13; D: .; DNA: TGTGCCAGCGTCCTAAGGGGGGGCACTGAAGCTTTCTTT; CDR3: CASVLRGGTEAFF
J: TRBJ2-5; size: .; V: TRBV5-6; D: .; DNA: TGTGCCAGCAGCACTCAAGGACAGCCCTCTCAAGAGACCCAGTACTTC; CDR3: CASSTQGQPSQETQYF
J: TRBJ2-1; size: many; V: TRBV5-1; D: .; DNA: TGCGCCAGCAGCTTGGGGGCTAGTAGTTTGCACAATGAGCAGTTCTTC; CDR3: CASSLGASSLHNEQFF
J: TRBJ2-7; size: few; V: TRBV5-1; D: TRBD1; DNA: TGCGCCAGCAGCTTTGGGGACAGGAGCTCCTACGAGCAGTACTTC; CDR3: CASSFGDRSSYEQYF
J: TRBJ2-1; size: .; V: TRBV4-2; D: .; DNA: TGTGCCAGCAGCCAAGAAACCCTAGCGCAAGGCAATGAGCAGTTCTTC; CDR3: CASSQETLAQGNEQFF
J: TRBJ2-2; size: many; V: TRBV18; D: TRBD1; DNA: TGTGCCAGCTCACCAGCCCGGACAGGGAACACCGGGGAGCTGTTTTTT; CDR3: CASSPARTGNTGELFF
J: TRBJ2-5; size: .; V: TRBV11-1; D: .; DNA: TGTGCCAGCGGGACGGGAGTTTTGGCAGAGACCCAGTACTTC; CDR3: CASGTGVLAETQYF
J: TRBJ2-7; size: few; V: TRBV6-5; D: .; DNA: TGTGCCAGCAGTTACGGGGGGTTTACCTACGAGCAGTACTTC; CDR3: CASSYGGFTYEQYF
J: TRBJ2-1; size: once; V: TRBV27; D: TRBD2; DNA: TGTGCCAGCAGTTTACGACTAGCGGGAGCCCCCTTGAATGAGCAGTTCTTC; CDR3: CASSLRLAGAPLNEQFF
J: TRBJ1-4; size: .; V: TRBV9; D: .; DNA: TGTGCCAGCAGCGTAGGGGCTAATGAAAAACTGTTTTTT; CDR3: CASSVGANEKLFF
J: TRBJ2-2; size: many; V: TRBV20-1; D: TRBD1; DNA: TGCAGTGCCGGACAGGAGAACACCGGGGAGCTGTTTTTT; CDR3: CSAGQENTGELFF
J: TRBJ2-5; size: .; V: TRBV30; D: .; DNA: TGTGCCTTACAGTACCAAGAGACCCAGTACTTC; CDR3: CALQYQETQYF
J: TRBJ1-5; size: .; V: TRBV3-1; D: .; DNA: TGTGCCAGCAGCCAGGGTTTGGTGGATCAGCCCCAGCATTTT; CDR3: CASSQGLVDQPQHF
J: TRBJ2-5; size: .; V: TRBV27; D: TRBD2; DNA: TGTGCCAGCAGTTTTGGGACTAGCGGGATGGAGACCCAGTACTTC; CDR3: CASSFGTSGMETQYF
J: TRBJ2-5; size: .; V: TRBV24-1; D: TRBD1; DNA: TGTGCCACCAGTGAGCCGGGACAGGGGGGTCAAGAGACCCAGTACTTC; CDR3: CATSEPGQGGQETQYF
J: TRBJ1-6; size: few; V: TRBV13; D: .; DNA: TGTGCCAGCAGCTACCTTGGGAGGCCCCTCCACTTT; CDR3: CASSYLGRPLHF
J: TRBJ2-7; size: few; V: TRBV3-1; D: .; DNA: TGTGCCAGCAGCCAAGTATTTAGGGTGGGATACGAGCAGTACTTC; CDR3: CASSQVFRVGYEQYF
J: TRBJ2-1; size: few; V: TRBV2; D: TRBD2; DNA: TGTGCCAGCAGGCCAAACGGACTAGCGTTCTTC; CDR3: CASRPNGLAFF
J: TRBJ1-5; size: .; V: TRBV7-9; D: .; DNA: TGTGCCAGCAGCTTAGAGTTCGGGGATCAGCCCCAGCATTTT; CDR3: CASSLEFGDQPQHF
J: TRBJ1-5; size: .; V: TRBV20-1; D: TRBD1; DNA: TGCAGTGCTAGAGGGGGGGACAGGGGTCAGCCCCAGCATTTT; CDR3: CSARGGDRGQPQHF
J: TRBJ1-1; size: many; V: TRBV12-3/TRBV12-4; D: .; DNA: TGTGCCAGCAGTTTTTTCAGGGGCGAGAACACTGAAGCTTTCTTT; CDR3: CASSFFRGENTEAFF
J: TRBJ2-2; size: .; V: TRBV6-1; D: TRBD2; DNA: TGTGCCAGCAAAATTAGTCGACTAGCGGGAGTCAGCACCGGGGAGCTGTTTTTT; CDR3: CASKISRLAGVSTGELFF
J: TRBJ2-1; size: .; V: TRBV4-1; D: TRBD1; DNA: TGCGCCAGCAGTCAACCTCTGAAGGGGGCAGGGAATGAGCAGTTCTTC; CDR3: CASSQPLKGAGNEQFF
J: TRBJ1-5; size: few; V: TRBV7-7; D: .; DNA: TGTGCCAGCAGCTTTGAGGTCTTTAGCAATCAGCCCCAGCATTTT; CDR3: CASSFEVFSNQPQHF
J: TRBJ1-3; size: .; V: TRBV7-2; D: .; DNA: TGTGCCAGCAGCCCTGCGGCGCAGAGGGGAAACACCATATATTTT; CDR3: CASSPAAQRGNTIYF
J: TRBJ2-1; size: few; V: TRBV20-1; D: .; DNA: TGCAGTGCTAGCTTCCAGCGGCACAATGAGCAGTTCTTC; CDR3: CSASFQRHNEQFF
J: TRBJ2-1; size: few; V: TRBV18; D: .; DNA: TGTGCCAGCTCACCATTGAACGTAGACAATGAGCAGTTCTTC; CDR3: CASSPLNVDNEQFF
J: TRBJ1-4; size: many; V: TRBV4-1; D: .; DNA: TGTGCCAGCTCACCACGGGGGGAAAAACTGTTTTTT; CDR3: CASSPRGEKLFF
J: TRBJ2-3; size: .; V: TRBV3-1; D: TRBD2; DNA: TGTGCCAGCAGAGGGACTAGCGGGAACACAGATACGCAGTATTTT; CDR3: CASRGTSGNTDTQYF
J: TRBJ2-5; size: .; V: TRBV28; D: .; DNA: TGTGCCAGCAGCTCAGGGGGAGGATACCAAGAGACCCAGTACTTC; CDR3: CASSSGGGYQETQYF
J: TRBJ1-1; size: .; V: TRBV11-2; D: TRBD1; DNA: TGTGCCAGCAGCTCCTTCTTACAGGGGGCGAACACTGAAGCTTTCTTT; CDR3: CASSSFLQGANTEAFF
J: TRBJ1-6; size: few; V: TRBV4-2; D: TRBD1; DNA: TGTGCCAGCAGCCAAGAGGGACAGCAAAATTCACCCCTCCACTTT; CDR3: CASSQEGQQNSPLHF
J: TRBJ1-2; size: .; V: TRBV5-6; D: .; DNA: TGTGCCAGCAGCCGGCGCCGGGGCGTTTATGGCTACACCTTC; CDR3: CASSRRRGVYGYTF
J: TRBJ2-5; size: .; V: TRBV5-1; D: TRBD1; DNA: TGCGCCAGCAGCTTGGGACAGGGGGGCGGAGGGACCCAGTACTTC; CDR3: CASSLGQGGGGTQYF
J: TRBJ2-3; size: few; V: TRBV7-8; D: .; DNA: TGTGCCAGCAGCTTAGAAGGCTTAGCGGCCGGGGCGAATACGCAGTATTTT; CDR3: CASSLEGLAAGANTQYF
J: TRBJ2-1; size: few; V: TRBV5-1; D: .; DNA: TGCGCCAGCAGCTTGGAGGCCCTAGCCTACAATGAGCAGTTCTTC; CDR3: CASSLEALAYNEQFF
J: TRBJ2-3; size: few; V: TRBV18; D: .; DNA: TGTGCCAGCTCACCACGGCGGTCCTCAGATACGCAGTATTTT; CDR3: CASSPRRSSDTQYF
J: TRBJ1-3; size: .; V: TRBV7-6; D: TRBD1; DNA: TGTGCCAGCAGCTCGGGACAGGGGGCTAGAAACACCATATATTTT; CDR3: CASSSGQGARNTIYF
J: TRBJ2-5; size: many; V: TRBV12-3/TRBV12-4; D: TRBD2; DNA: TGTGCCAGCAGTGTCAGGGTCCCGGGGGGGACCCAGTACTTC; CDR3: CASSVRVPGGTQYF
J: TRBJ2-2; size: few; V: TRBV6-1; D: .; DNA: TGTGCCAGCAGGGAGCTGTCCGGCGGGCTTGGCACCGGGGAGCTGTTTTTT; CDR3: CASRELSGGLGTGELFF